What follows is one T cell receptor beta chain and its context. What it binds is not known. This sample was included in a study of cytomegalovirus exposure and HLA in healthy donors. The study ran its PCR with 60 Vbeta and 13 Jbeta primers. TCRdb's table, derived via immunoSEQ multiplex PCR, lists solely in-frame clones and lacks some. The sample lists under 200,000 clones, 80% to 90% occurring once. Study-wide results and caveats: Both high specificity and high sensitivity reportedly marked the classifier's diagnosis of cytomegalovirus status.

The specimen was PBMCs. This clonotype originated in a man younger than 30 in good health and CMV-seropositive.

The CDR3 bases are TGTGCCAGCAGTGAAGTAATCGAGGCTGAAGCTTTCTTT. Translated, it gives CASSEVIEAEAFF. This rearrangement joins TRBV6-1 to TRBJ1-1; D gene uncertain. This CDR3 contains 13 residues. The ends were cut back, 1 base at V and 6 bases at J, with 9 bases in the middle. Germline V gene sequence: CDR1 MNHNS, CDR2 SASEGT.